A selection of T cell receptor beta chains follows, all from one sample in a study of blood T cells in healthy people across ages. MiXCR, run by TCRdb on the 5' RACE reads, gives a single entry per CDR3 protein. The sample has approximately 700,000 distinct CDR3 sequences, about 30% seen once. The sequencing sample was made of blood. All receptors come from an elderly woman in good health. Each CDR3 is given with its conserved first and last residue. The D gene is left open where the match is weak. Size values are once, few and many counts, or a class for expanded clones, and some rows have none.

v_gene: TRBV29-1
d_gene: -
abundance: -
j_gene: TRBJ1-1
CDR3nt: TGCAGCAGCTCAAGTGTGAACACTGAAGCTTTCTTT
CDR3aa: CSSSSVNTEAFF

v_gene: TRBV5-1
d_gene: TRBD1
abundance: -
j_gene: TRBJ2-7
CDR3nt: TGCGCCAGCAGCGGAACAGGGGAAGGGGTCTACGAGCAGTACTTC
CDR3aa: CASSGTGEGVYEQYF

v_gene: TRBV6-5
d_gene: TRBD1
abundance: many
j_gene: TRBJ1-2
CDR3nt: TGTGCCAGCAGTAGATACGGGACAGGGGGCGTCGGCTACACCTTC
CDR3aa: CASSRYGTGGVGYTF

v_gene: TRBV4-3
d_gene: TRBD1
abundance: -
j_gene: TRBJ1-2
CDR3nt: TGCGCCGGCAGCCAAGATCTCGGGACAGGGTCTATGTATGGCTACACCTTC
CDR3aa: CAGSQDLGTGSMYGYTF

v_gene: TRBV7-3
d_gene: TRBD1
abundance: -
j_gene: TRBJ2-1
CDR3nt: TGTGCCAGCAGCACAGGGACAGGGCCGGATGAGCAGTTCTTC
CDR3aa: CASSTGTGPDEQFF

v_gene: TRBV6-5
d_gene: TRBD2
abundance: many
j_gene: TRBJ2-1
CDR3nt: TGTGCCAGCAGTTACTTTCCTAGCGGGGGGGCGGGCAATGAGCAGTTCTTC
CDR3aa: CASSYFPSGGAGNEQFF

v_gene: TRBV24-1
d_gene: TRBD1
abundance: many
j_gene: TRBJ2-7
CDR3nt: TGTGCCACCAGTGATTCGGGACAGTCGTACGAGCAGTACTTC
CDR3aa: CATSDSGQSYEQYF

v_gene: TRBV5-5
d_gene: TRBD1
abundance: -
j_gene: TRBJ2-3
CDR3nt: TGTGACAGCAACCGGACAGGGACTAGCACAGATACGCAGTATTTT
CDR3aa: CDSNRTGTSTDTQYF

v_gene: TRBV6-1
d_gene: TRBD1
abundance: many
j_gene: TRBJ2-5
CDR3nt: TGTGCCAGCAGTTTCCCTCCGGGACAGGTGACCCAGTACTTC
CDR3aa: CASSFPPGQVTQYF

v_gene: TRBV7-9
d_gene: -
abundance: -
j_gene: TRBJ1-3
CDR3nt: TGTGCCAGCAGCTCTACCCCGGGACGTGCTCACTCTGGAAACACCATATATTTT
CDR3aa: CASSSTPGRAHSGNTIYF

v_gene: TRBV7-8
d_gene: -
abundance: many
j_gene: TRBJ2-5
CDR3nt: TGTGCCAGCAGCTTGTCCACAGGGAGACAAGAGACCCAGTACTTC
CDR3aa: CASSLSTGRQETQYF

v_gene: TRBV6-2/TRBV6-3
d_gene: -
abundance: -
j_gene: TRBJ1-1
CDR3nt: TGTGCCAGCAGTTACTGGTATGAAGCTTTCTTT
CDR3aa: CASSYWYEAFF

v_gene: TRBV20-1
d_gene: -
abundance: once
j_gene: TRBJ2-3
CDR3nt: TGCAGTGCCCTGACTACAGGTACGCAATATTTT
CDR3aa: CSALTTGTQYF

v_gene: TRBV10-3
d_gene: TRBD1
abundance: many
j_gene: TRBJ1-2
CDR3nt: TGTGCCATCAGTGGGGACAGATTATATGGCTACACCTTC
CDR3aa: CAISGDRLYGYTF

v_gene: TRBV10-3
d_gene: TRBD1
abundance: many
j_gene: TRBJ2-7
CDR3nt: TGTGCCATCGGCGGACAGGTCCTCCTCGAGCAGTACTTC
CDR3aa: CAIGGQVLLEQYF

v_gene: TRBV12-3/TRBV12-4
d_gene: -
abundance: many
j_gene: TRBJ2-1
CDR3nt: TGTGCCAGCAGTTTAGTCTTGGGATACGAGCAGTTCTTC
CDR3aa: CASSLVLGYEQFF

v_gene: TRBV10-3
d_gene: -
abundance: -
j_gene: TRBJ1-5
CDR3nt: TGTGCCCCCAAGATTCTGGTCTCGAGGAATCAGCCCCAGCATTTT
CDR3aa: CAPKILVSRNQPQHF

v_gene: TRBV2
d_gene: TRBD1
abundance: many
j_gene: TRBJ1-6
CDR3nt: TGTGCCAGCAGTGGGGACAGGGGATCACCCCTCCACTTT
CDR3aa: CASSGDRGSPLHF

v_gene: TRBV20-1
d_gene: -
abundance: -
j_gene: TRBJ2-3
CDR3nt: TGCAGTACACTTTCGGGACTCCGAATGAGCACAGATACGCAGTATTTT
CDR3aa: CSTLSGLRMSTDTQYF

v_gene: TRBV20-1
d_gene: -
abundance: many
j_gene: TRBJ1-1
CDR3nt: TGCAGTGCATTGGAGATAACAGGGACTGAAGCTTTCTTT
CDR3aa: CSALEITGTEAFF

v_gene: TRBV30
d_gene: -
abundance: -
j_gene: TRBJ1-2
CDR3nt: TGTGCCTGGAGTGTAAGTTTCGGCACGGGCTACACCTTC
CDR3aa: CAWSVSFGTGYTF

v_gene: TRBV5-1
d_gene: TRBD2
abundance: many
j_gene: TRBJ2-1
CDR3nt: TGCGCCAGCAGCTTGGGGGGCTCCGCCGGCGGGGGTGAGCAGTTCTTC
CDR3aa: CASSLGGSAGGGEQFF

v_gene: TRBV18
d_gene: -
abundance: many
j_gene: TRBJ2-7
CDR3nt: TGTGCCAGCTCACCAGCATTCGGGGTTGGGCTGAGGGAGCAGTACTTC
CDR3aa: CASSPAFGVGLREQYF

v_gene: TRBV14
d_gene: -
abundance: many
j_gene: TRBJ2-7
CDR3nt: TGTGCCAGCAGCCAAGATACAGGACTCTCCTACGAGCAGTACTTC
CDR3aa: CASSQDTGLSYEQYF

v_gene: TRBV20-1
d_gene: -
abundance: -
j_gene: TRBJ1-2
CDR3nt: TGCAGTGCTAGAGGCGGGGGCCATGGCTACACCTTC
CDR3aa: CSARGGGHGYTF

v_gene: TRBV20-1
d_gene: TRBD2
abundance: many
j_gene: TRBJ2-1
CDR3nt: TGCAGTGCCCAGACTAGCGGGGGGGCCGGGGAGCAGTTCTTC
CDR3aa: CSAQTSGGAGEQFF

v_gene: TRBV7-9
d_gene: TRBD1
abundance: many
j_gene: TRBJ2-4
CDR3nt: TGTGCCAGCAGCGACGGACAGGGGGCAAACATTCAGTACTTC
CDR3aa: CASSDGQGANIQYF

v_gene: TRBV6-5
d_gene: TRBD1
abundance: -
j_gene: TRBJ1-1
CDR3nt: TGTGCCAGCAGACTCGGTCCGGGACAGGGGGACACTGAAGCTTTCTTT
CDR3aa: CASRLGPGQGDTEAFF

v_gene: TRBV12-3/TRBV12-4
d_gene: -
abundance: few
j_gene: TRBJ2-2
CDR3nt: TGTGCCAGCAGTTTAGTTATAGGGACCGGGGAGCTGTTTTTT
CDR3aa: CASSLVIGTGELFF

v_gene: TRBV9
d_gene: TRBD2
abundance: many
j_gene: TRBJ2-7
CDR3nt: TGTGCCAGCAGCGTAGGACTAGCGGACTCCTACGAGCAGTACTTC
CDR3aa: CASSVGLADSYEQYF

v_gene: TRBV6-5
d_gene: -
abundance: few
j_gene: TRBJ2-1
CDR3nt: TGTGCCAGCAGTTACGGCATCTCCTACAATGAGCAGTTCTTC
CDR3aa: CASSYGISYNEQFF

v_gene: TRBV20-1
d_gene: -
abundance: -
j_gene: TRBJ2-2
CDR3nt: TGCAGTGCTAGAGATCTAGCAGCGAACACCGGGGAGCTGTTTTTT
CDR3aa: CSARDLAANTGELFF

v_gene: TRBV5-4
d_gene: -
abundance: -
j_gene: TRBJ2-2
CDR3nt: TGTGCCAGCAGCTTGGCCTTAGGGGCAAGAGGCACCGGGGAGCTGTTTTTT
CDR3aa: CASSLALGARGTGELFF

v_gene: TRBV5-1
d_gene: -
abundance: many
j_gene: TRBJ1-2
CDR3nt: TGCGCCAGCGGCACACCAGGGGCACAATATGGCTACACCTTC
CDR3aa: CASGTPGAQYGYTF

v_gene: TRBV27
d_gene: TRBD1
abundance: -
j_gene: TRBJ2-2
CDR3nt: TGTGCCAGCAGTTTAGGGCAGGGGGCTGGTTTTAACGCCGGGGAGCTGTTTTTT
CDR3aa: CASSLGQGAGFNAGELFF

v_gene: TRBV24-1
d_gene: TRBD2
abundance: -
j_gene: TRBJ2-1
CDR3nt: TGTGCCACCAGTGGACTAGCGGGGGCATCCGAGCAGTTCTTC
CDR3aa: CATSGLAGASEQFF

v_gene: TRBV5-1
d_gene: -
abundance: once
j_gene: TRBJ2-1
CDR3nt: TGCGCCAGCAGCTTATCCAGCGGACTTTCCAATGAGCAGTTCTTC
CDR3aa: CASSLSSGLSNEQFF

v_gene: TRBV18
d_gene: -
abundance: few
j_gene: TRBJ1-2
CDR3nt: TGTGCCAGCTCACCTAAAGGGGATTTCACTCCCTATGGCTACACCTTC
CDR3aa: CASSPKGDFTPYGYTF

v_gene: TRBV4-1
d_gene: -
abundance: many
j_gene: TRBJ1-5
CDR3nt: TGCGCCAGCAGCCAAGAACGAGGGATGGATCAGCCCCAGCATTTT
CDR3aa: CASSQERGMDQPQHF

v_gene: TRBV12-3/TRBV12-4
d_gene: -
abundance: many
j_gene: TRBJ2-2
CDR3nt: TGTGCCAGCAGTTTAATGGGCACCGGGGAGCTGTTTTTT
CDR3aa: CASSLMGTGELFF

v_gene: TRBV21-1
d_gene: -
abundance: -
j_gene: TRBJ1-5
CDR3nt: TGTGCCAGCAGCAAAGGGAATCAGGTTAGCAATCAGCCCCAGCATTTT
CDR3aa: CASSKGNQVSNQPQHF

v_gene: TRBV20-1
d_gene: -
abundance: many
j_gene: TRBJ2-1
CDR3nt: TGCAGTTACGACGGGGGAAGCGACAATGAGCAGTTCTTC
CDR3aa: CSYDGGSDNEQFF

v_gene: TRBV28
d_gene: TRBD2
abundance: -
j_gene: TRBJ2-3
CDR3nt: TGTGCCAGCAGTCCCCCTAGCGGCCTCACAGATACGCAGTATTTT
CDR3aa: CASSPPSGLTDTQYF

v_gene: TRBV20-1
d_gene: -
abundance: -
j_gene: TRBJ2-1
CDR3nt: TGCAGTGCTCGAACACTGGCGGGTGGTAATGAGCAGTTCTTC
CDR3aa: CSARTLAGGNEQFF

v_gene: TRBV7-9
d_gene: -
abundance: many
j_gene: TRBJ2-4
CDR3nt: TGTGCCAGCAGCTCTCTGGGCGGGGCAAACATTCAGTACTTC
CDR3aa: CASSSLGGANIQYF

v_gene: TRBV29-1
d_gene: -
abundance: -
j_gene: TRBJ1-2
CDR3nt: TGCAGCGTTGCGGGGGCCTATGGCTACACCTTC
CDR3aa: CSVAGAYGYTF

v_gene: TRBV12-3/TRBV12-4
d_gene: -
abundance: many
j_gene: TRBJ1-2
CDR3nt: TGTGCCAGCAGTACGGGGTCTCCTAACTATGGCTACACCTTC
CDR3aa: CASSTGSPNYGYTF

v_gene: TRBV20-1
d_gene: TRBD1
abundance: many
j_gene: TRBJ2-7
CDR3nt: TGCAGTGCTAGAGACTCAGGGGGCTCCCCCTACGAGCAGTACTTC
CDR3aa: CSARDSGGSPYEQYF

v_gene: TRBV28
d_gene: TRBD1
abundance: few
j_gene: TRBJ1-1
CDR3nt: TGTGCCAGCAGTCCCCTCGACAGGGACACTGAAGCTTTCTTT
CDR3aa: CASSPLDRDTEAFF

v_gene: TRBV12-5
d_gene: -
abundance: many
j_gene: TRBJ2-5
CDR3nt: TGTGCTAGTGGTTTGGGGGGAAGATCGGAAGAGACCCAGTACTTC
CDR3aa: CASGLGGRSEETQYF

v_gene: TRBV7-7
d_gene: -
abundance: many
j_gene: TRBJ2-1
CDR3nt: TGTGCCAGCAGCTTACGGGGGACGCTCCCACCTAATGAGCAGTTCTTC
CDR3aa: CASSLRGTLPPNEQFF

v_gene: TRBV5-1
d_gene: -
abundance: -
j_gene: TRBJ1-1
CDR3nt: TGCGCCAGCAGCTTACCGGGACTTGAAGCTTTCTTT
CDR3aa: CASSLPGLEAFF

v_gene: TRBV6-5
d_gene: -
abundance: many
j_gene: TRBJ2-7
CDR3nt: TGTGCCAGCAGCAGATTCGGGACTGCATCCTACGAGCAGTACTTC
CDR3aa: CASSRFGTASYEQYF

v_gene: TRBV6-1
d_gene: -
abundance: -
j_gene: TRBJ1-1
CDR3nt: TGTGCCAGCAGTGAGAGGTTGTTAGGGGCAGCCACTGAAGCTTTCTTT
CDR3aa: CASSERLLGAATEAFF

v_gene: TRBV6-1
d_gene: TRBD1
abundance: -
j_gene: TRBJ2-1
CDR3nt: TGCGCCAGCAGTGAAGCATGGGACAGGGGCTACGAGCAGTTCTTC
CDR3aa: CASSEAWDRGYEQFF

v_gene: TRBV3-1
d_gene: -
abundance: -
j_gene: TRBJ2-7
CDR3nt: TGTGCCAGCAGCCAAGACCCGAGCTCCTACAATGAGCAGTACTTC
CDR3aa: CASSQDPSSYNEQYF